This T cell receptor (beta chain) originates from a study of T cell responses to AZD1222 COVID-19 vaccine. This CDR3 comprises 12 residues. Germline V gene data show CDR1 as KGHDR and CDR2 as SFDVKD. The germline V and J ends were trimmed by 3 bases and 5 bases, with 6 bases remaining between them. The protocol was immunoSEQ multiplex PCR, while the TCRdb copy is restricted to in-frame clones and leaves out a portion. The data contain about 160,000 clones, around 87% of them singletons. With respect to this clone: Within the sample, other DNA sequences also encode this same CDR3.

The material sequenced was peripheral blood, taken 28 days after the second AZD1222 dose. The receptor was derived from an adult who received the AZD1222 COVID-19 vaccine. The chain carries TRBV24-1 and TRBJ1-2; D ambiguous. Here the CDR3 DNA reads TGTGCCACCAGTGATGGCCGTTATGGCTACACCTTC. It encodes CATSDGRYGYTF.